This TCR beta chain was obtained from a study of naive and memory T cell subsets. The SP2 primer and nested alpha and beta constant region primers amplified ligated cDNA in four rounds. TCRdb fed the 5' RACE reads into MiXCR, producing one record per CDR3 protein. This table holds fewer than 40,000 distinct CDR3 sequences, over 15% found once. The germline V gene encodes CDR1 LGHNT and CDR2 FRNRAP. V lost 1 base and J lost 3, with 13 bases in between. This CDR3 region has 15 residues. Study observations and caveats: TCR transcript changes with activation or differentiation may affect this RNA method.

This clonotype was seen more than once but under ten times. Its matching antigen is unknown. A UMI-containing oligonucleotide was joined by 3' ligation to the TCR cDNA template. Cells were not sorted; total RNA input targeted roughly 1 to 1000 ng. The chain combines TRBV12-5 with TRBJ2-7; maybe TRBD2 (5 bases). This receptor was identified in a female donor in good health. The CDR3 DNA sequence: TGTGCTAGTGGTTTGGCAAGCGGTCGAGGCTACGAGCAGTACTTC. Its protein is CASGLASGRGYEQYF.